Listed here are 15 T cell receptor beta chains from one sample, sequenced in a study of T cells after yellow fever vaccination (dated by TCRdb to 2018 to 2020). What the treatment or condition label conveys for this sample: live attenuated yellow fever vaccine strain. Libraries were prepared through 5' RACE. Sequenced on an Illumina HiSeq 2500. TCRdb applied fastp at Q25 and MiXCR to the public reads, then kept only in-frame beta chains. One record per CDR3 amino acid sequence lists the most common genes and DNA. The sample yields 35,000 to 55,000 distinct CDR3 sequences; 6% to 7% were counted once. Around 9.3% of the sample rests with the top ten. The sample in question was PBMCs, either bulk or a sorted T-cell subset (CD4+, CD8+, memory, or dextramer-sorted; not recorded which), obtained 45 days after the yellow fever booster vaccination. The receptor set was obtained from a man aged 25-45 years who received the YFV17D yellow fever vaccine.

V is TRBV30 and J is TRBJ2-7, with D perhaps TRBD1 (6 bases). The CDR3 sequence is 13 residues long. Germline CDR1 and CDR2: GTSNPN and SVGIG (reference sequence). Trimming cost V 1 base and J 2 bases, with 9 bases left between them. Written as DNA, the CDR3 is TGTGCCTGGAGTGCGGGACAACCCTACGAGCAGTACTTC. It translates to CAWSAGQPYEQYF.

This CDR3 is CSALPLSSSGNTIYF. Written as DNA, the CDR3 is TGCAGTGCCTTACCGCTCTCTAGCTCTGGAAACACCATATATTTT. The chain uses TRBV20-1 and TRBJ1-3; D uncertain. The germline gives CDR1 DFQATT, CDR2 SNEGSKA (reference sequence). The V gene lost 6 bases and the J gene lost 0 bases, with 15 bases spanning the gap. The CDR3 has 15 amino acids.

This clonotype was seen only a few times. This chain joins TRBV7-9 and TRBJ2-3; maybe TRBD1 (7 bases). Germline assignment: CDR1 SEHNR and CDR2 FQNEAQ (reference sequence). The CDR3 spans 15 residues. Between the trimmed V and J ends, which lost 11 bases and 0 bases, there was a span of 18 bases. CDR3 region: CAPTRRGRSTDTQYF. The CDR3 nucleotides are TGTGCCCCCACTAGGAGGGGGCGCAGCACAGATACGCAGTATTTT.

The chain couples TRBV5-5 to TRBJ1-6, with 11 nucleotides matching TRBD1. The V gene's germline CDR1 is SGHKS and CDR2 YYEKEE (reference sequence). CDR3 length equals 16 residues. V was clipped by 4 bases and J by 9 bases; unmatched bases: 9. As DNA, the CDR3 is TGTGCCAGCAGCCCCGGACAGGGGGCGATAGGTTCACCCCTCCACTTT. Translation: CASSPGQGAIGSPLHF. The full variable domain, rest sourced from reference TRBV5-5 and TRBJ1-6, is DAGVTQSPTHLIKTRGQQVTLRCSPISGHKSVSWYQQVLGQGPQFIFQYYEKEERGRGNFPDRFSARQFPNYSSELNVNALLLGDSALYLCASSPGQGAIGSPLHFGNGTRLTVT.

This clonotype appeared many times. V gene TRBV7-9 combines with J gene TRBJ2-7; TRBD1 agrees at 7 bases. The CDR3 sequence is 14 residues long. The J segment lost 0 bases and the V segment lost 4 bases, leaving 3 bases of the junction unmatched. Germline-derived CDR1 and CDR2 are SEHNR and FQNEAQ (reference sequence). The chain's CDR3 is CASSSTGYSYEQYF. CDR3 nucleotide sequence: TGTGCCAGCAGCTCGACAGGGTACTCCTACGAGCAGTACTTC. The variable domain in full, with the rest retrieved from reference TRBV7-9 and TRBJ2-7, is DTGVSQNPRHKITKRGQNVTFRCDPISEHNRLYWYRQTLGQGPEFLTYFQNEAQLEKSRLLSDRFSAERPKGSFSTLEIQRTEQGDSAMYLCASSSTGYSYEQYFGPGTRLTVT.

The CDR3 reads CASSLGAGLQETQYF. As DNA, the CDR3 is TGCGCCAGCAGCTTGGGGGCGGGACTCCAAGAGACCCAGTACTTC. The rearrangement links TRBV5-1 to TRBJ2-5, with D possibly TRBD2 on 6 matching bases. Germline assignment: CDR1 SGHRS and CDR2 YFSETQ. The CDR3 sequence is 15 residues long. The V end lost 0 bases, the J end lost 1 base, and 10 bases lay between the germline ends.

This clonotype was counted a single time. The DNA of the CDR3 is TGTGCCAGCAGTGAAAACCCCCAAGCGAACACTGAAGCTTTCTTT. Protein: CASSENPQANTEAFF. V usage is TRBV6-1 and J usage is TRBJ1-1; D gene ambiguous. Germline V CDR1 and CDR2: MNHNS, SASEGT. CDR3 length: 15 residues. V was trimmed by 2 bases and J by 1 base, leaving 11 bases between them.

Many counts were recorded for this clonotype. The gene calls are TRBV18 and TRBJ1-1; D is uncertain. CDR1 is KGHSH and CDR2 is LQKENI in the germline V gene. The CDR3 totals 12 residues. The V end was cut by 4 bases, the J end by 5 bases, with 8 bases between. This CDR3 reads CASSLQITEAFF. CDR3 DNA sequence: TGTGCCAGCTCACTCCAGATAACTGAAGCTTTCTTT.

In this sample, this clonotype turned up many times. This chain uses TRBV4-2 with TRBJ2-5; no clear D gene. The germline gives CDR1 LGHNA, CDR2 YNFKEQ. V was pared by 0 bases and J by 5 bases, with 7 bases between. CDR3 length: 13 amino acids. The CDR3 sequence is CASSQELRETQYF. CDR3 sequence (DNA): TGTGCCAGCAGCCAAGAGCTGCGGGAGACCCAGTACTTC.

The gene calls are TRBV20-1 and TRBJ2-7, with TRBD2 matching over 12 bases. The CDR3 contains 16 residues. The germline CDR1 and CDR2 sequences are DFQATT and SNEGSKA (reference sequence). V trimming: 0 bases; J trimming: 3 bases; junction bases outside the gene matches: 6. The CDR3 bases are TGCAGTGCTAGAGATTCTAGCGGGAGGGCCTACTACGAGCAGTACTTC. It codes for CSARDSSGRAYYEQYF.

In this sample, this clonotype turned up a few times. The DNA for the CDR3 is TGTGCCAGTAGTGGCACCCCTCCCGAAAAACTGTTTTTT. Protein sequence: CASSGTPPEKLFF. The rearrangement joins TRBV19 to TRBJ1-4; D is undetermined. The CDR3 loop spans 13 amino acids. The V end lost 5 bases, the J end lost 8 bases, and 12 bases lay between the germline ends. Germline CDR1 reads LNHDA; CDR2 reads SQIVND (reference sequence).

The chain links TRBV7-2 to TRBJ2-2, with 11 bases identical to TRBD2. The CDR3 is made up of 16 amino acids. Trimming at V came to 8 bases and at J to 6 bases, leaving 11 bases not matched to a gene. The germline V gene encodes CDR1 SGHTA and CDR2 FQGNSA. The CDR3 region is CASGYLAGGGAGELFF. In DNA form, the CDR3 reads TGTGCCAGCGGCTACTTAGCGGGGGGGGGCGCCGGGGAGCTGTTTTTT.

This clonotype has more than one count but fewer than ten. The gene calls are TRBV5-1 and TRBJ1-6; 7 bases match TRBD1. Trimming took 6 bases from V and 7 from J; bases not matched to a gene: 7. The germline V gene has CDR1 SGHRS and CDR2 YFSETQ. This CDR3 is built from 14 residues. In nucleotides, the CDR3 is TGCGCCAGCACAACGGGACAGCAGAATTCACCCCTCCACTTT. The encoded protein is CASTTGQQNSPLHF.

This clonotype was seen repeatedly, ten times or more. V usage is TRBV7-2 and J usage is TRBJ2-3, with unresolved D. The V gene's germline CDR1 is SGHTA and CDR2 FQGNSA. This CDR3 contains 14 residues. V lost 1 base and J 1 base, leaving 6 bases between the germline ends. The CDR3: CASSLDGRTDTQYF. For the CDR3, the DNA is TGTGCCAGCAGCTTAGATGGTCGCACAGATACGCAGTATTTT.

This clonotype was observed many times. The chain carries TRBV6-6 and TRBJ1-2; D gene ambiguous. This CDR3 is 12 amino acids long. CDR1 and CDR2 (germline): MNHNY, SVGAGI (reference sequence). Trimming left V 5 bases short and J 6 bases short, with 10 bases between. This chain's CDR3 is CASSQDVNGYTF. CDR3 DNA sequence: TGTGCCAGCAGTCAGGACGTAAATGGCTACACCTTC.